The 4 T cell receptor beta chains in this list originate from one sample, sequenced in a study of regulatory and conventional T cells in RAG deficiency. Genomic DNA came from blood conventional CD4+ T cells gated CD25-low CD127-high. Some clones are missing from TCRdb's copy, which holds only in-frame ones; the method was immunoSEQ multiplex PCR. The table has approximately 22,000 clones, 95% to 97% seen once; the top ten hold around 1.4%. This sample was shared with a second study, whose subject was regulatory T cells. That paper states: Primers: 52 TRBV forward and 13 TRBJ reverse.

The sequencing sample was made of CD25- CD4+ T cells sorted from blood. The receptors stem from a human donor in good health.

CDR3: CAEQGVGETQYF. The CDR3 DNA follows: TGTGCGGAACAGGGGGTAGGGGAGACCCAGTACTTC. V gene TRBV30 combines with J gene TRBJ2-5; 8 bases are a match to TRBD1. Germline V gives CDR1 GTSNPN, CDR2 SVGIG (reference sequence). The CDR3 sequence is 12 residues long.

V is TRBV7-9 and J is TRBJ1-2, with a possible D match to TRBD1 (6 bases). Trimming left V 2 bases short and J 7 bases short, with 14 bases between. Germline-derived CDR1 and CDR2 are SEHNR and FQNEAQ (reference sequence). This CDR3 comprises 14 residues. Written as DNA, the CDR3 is TGTGCCAGCAGCTTAAACCAGGGGAGCGGTGGCTACACCTTC. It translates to CASSLNQGSGGYTF.

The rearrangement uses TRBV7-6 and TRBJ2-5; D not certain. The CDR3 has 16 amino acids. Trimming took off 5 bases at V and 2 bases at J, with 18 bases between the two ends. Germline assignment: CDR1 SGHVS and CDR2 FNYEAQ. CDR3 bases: TGTGCCAGCAGCGCGACGGGTCGGCTACGACAAGAGACCCAGTACTTC. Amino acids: CASSATGRLRQETQYF. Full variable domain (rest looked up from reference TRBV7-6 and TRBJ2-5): GAGVSQSPRYKVTKRGQDVALRCDPISGHVSLYWYRQALGQGPEFLTYFNYEAQQDKSGLPNDRFSAERPEGSISTLTIQRTEQRDSAMYRCASSATGRLRQETQYFGPGTRLLVL.

DNA for the CDR3: TGTGCCAGCAGGGATACAGGCGTGGCCAAAAACATTCAGTACTTC. The encoded protein is CASRDTGVAKNIQYF. The J gene is TRBJ2-4, the V gene TRBV6-5; the D gene is possibly TRBD1 (5 bases). Germline V lookup: CDR1 MNHEY, CDR2 SVGAGI. The CDR3 totals 15 residues. V lost 6 bases, J lost 1 base, and 13 bases lay in between.